This record looks at one T cell receptor beta chain sequence and its context. The record originates from a study of blood T cells in healthy people across ages. A second PCR, run for about 7 to 11 cycles, used a sample-barcoded 5' primer plus a J-beta primer mix. In TCRdb, the 5' RACE reads were re-called with MiXCR into one record per CDR3 protein. The profile shows about 380,000 distinct CDR3 sequences, approximately 47% of them singletons. The CDR3 has 14 amino acids. Germline CDR1 is SQVTM and CDR2 is ANQGSEA. Trimming took off 4 bases at V and 1 base at J, with 11 bases between the two ends. This TCR was sampled from a man in his sixties in good health. The sample was blood. The rearrangement joins TRBV29-1 to TRBJ2-1; the D is unclear. In DNA, the CDR3 is TGCAGCGTTGGGATCTTTGGGTCCTACAATGAGCAGTTCTTC. Its protein is CSVGIFGSYNEQFF.